Each of the 2 T cell receptor beta chains below was sequenced from the same sample in a study of Ad26.COV2.S vaccination and SARS-CoV-2 variants. Treatment meaning: roughly 18 received Ad26.COV2.S at low or high dose, single or two shots; several received placebo; per-sample allocation not given. The samples were gathered on day 63 after the first injection of vaccine or placebo. TCRdb keeps only in-frame clones here, not all; method: immunoSEQ multiplex PCR. This sample yields hundreds of thousands of clones, of which more than 80% are seen a single time; 1.5% belongs to the top ten. The sequencing used peripheral blood, collected in a trial of Ad26.COV2.S vaccine versus placebo. The source of these receptors is a person aged 18-65 years who received the Ad26.COV2.S COVID-19 vaccine or a placebo.

J is TRBJ2-1 and V is TRBV11-2; 12 positions match TRBD1. Germline-derived CDR1 and CDR2 are SGHAT and FQNNGV. Trimming took 4 bases from V and 8 from J; bases not matched to a gene: 12. This CDR3 contains 17 residues. The DNA for the CDR3 is TGTGCCAGCAGCTCATACCCGGGACAGGGGGCGATAGATGAGCAGTTCTTC. It codes for CASSSYPGQGAIDEQFF.

The chain links TRBV20-1 to TRBJ1-1; D possibly corresponds to TRBD1 (5 bases). This CDR3 has 13 amino acids. Germline V gene data show CDR1 as DFQATT and CDR2 as SNEGSKA (reference sequence). With 3 bases removed from V and 5 bases from J, the gap between germline ends came to 13 bases. For the CDR3, the DNA is TGCAGTGCTAGTCCTGCGGGGCGTACTGAAGCTTTCTTT. It specifies CSASPAGRTEAFF.